This entry describes one TCR beta chain. With random hexamers, reverse transcription was performed on about 0.45 to 1 ug of RNA. Amplification of TCR beta CDR3 by immunoSEQ multiplex PCR spanned 54 Vbeta and 13 Jbeta. TCRdb called the immunoSEQ multiplex PCR reads again in MiXCR, with one record for every CDR3 protein. The sample shows approximately 190,000 distinct CDR3 sequences, roughly 94% of them seen only once. The sample belongs to a study of CD8 T cells in Susac syndrome. Across the study: Among sequenced Susac syndrome patients, six had active disease and eight or nine were in remission.

Sequencing used CD8+ T cells from PBMCs. The TCR was taken from a human donor with Susac syndrome.

The CDR3 protein is CASSLGPTVEAFF. The CDR3 nucleotides are TGTGCCAGCAGCTTGGGACCTACAGTTGAAGCTTTCTTT. The chain is built from TRBV5-8 and TRBJ1-1; the D is unclear. The CDR3 totals 13 residues. Germline assignment: CDR1 SGHTS and CDR2 YDEGEE. V gave up 0 bases and J gave up 7 bases, with 10 bases separating them.